This passage covers 21 T cell receptor beta chains from one sample sequenced in a study of cytomegalovirus exposure and HLA in healthy donors. PCR was performed using 60 Vbeta and 13 Jbeta primers. Clones were read by immunoSEQ multiplex PCR, and TCRdb kept only the in-frame ones, dropping some. The sample consists of 100,000 or so clones, approximately 68% of them appearing once. The specimen sequenced was PBMCs. These receptors originate from a young woman in good health and CMV-seropositive.

The chain carries TRBV5-5 and TRBJ2-5; 8 bases match TRBD2. V dropped 2 bases and J dropped 4; count of bases not matched to a gene: 4. The CDR3 loop spans 14 amino acids. CDR1 is SGHKS, CDR2 YYEKEE, per germline (reference sequence). This CDR3 is CASSFLLAGETQYF. The CDR3 nucleotides read TGTGCCAGCAGCTTCCTGCTAGCGGGAGAGACCCAGTACTTC.

The V gene is TRBV10-3, the J gene TRBJ2-5, with 11 bases aligning to TRBD2. The CDR3 is made up of 14 amino acids. The trim removed 6 bases at V and 3 bases at J, leaving 3 bases unmatched. CDR1 is ENHRY, CDR2 SYGVKD, per germline. The CDR3 nucleotides read TGTGCCATCAGACCGGGACTAGCGGAAGAGACCCAGTACTTC. Translation: CAIRPGLAEETQYF.

This chain joins TRBV15 and TRBJ2-7; TRBD1 matches at 10 bases. This CDR3 contains 14 residues. Germline V CDR1 and CDR2: LNHNV, YYDKDF (reference sequence). Losses at the gene ends were 5 bases for V and 2 bases for J; bases not matched to a gene: 3. CDR3 region: CATSEDRGTYEQYF. CDR3 DNA: TGTGCCACCAGCGAGGACAGGGGGACCTACGAGCAGTACTTC.

This chain uses TRBV29-1 with TRBJ2-2, with 7 bases fitting TRBD1. Per germline, CDR1 SQVTM and CDR2 ANQGSEA. The CDR3 covers 14 residues. V gave up 5 bases and J gave up 3 bases; unmatched junction bases: 6. CDR3 nucleotide sequence: TGCAGCGTTATCGGACAGGTGGACACCGGGGAGCTGTTTTTT. It yields the protein CSVIGQVDTGELFF.

Turning to this clone: The junction departs from germline at one end; a sequencing error may be responsible. The J gene is TRBJ1-2, the V gene TRBV27; D gene uncertain. Looked up from germline, CDR1 is MNHEY and CDR2 is SMNVEV (reference sequence). The CDR3 covers 13 residues. The chain's CDR3 is CASSFSGGNLWDF. The CDR3 DNA follows: TGTGCCAGCAGCTTCTCAGGAGGGAACCTATGGGACTTC.

The chain combines TRBV10-3 with TRBJ2-3, with 10 nucleotides matching TRBD2. In germline, CDR1 is ENHRY, CDR2 SYGVKD. The CDR3 loop spans 14 amino acids. The J segment lost 6 bases and the V segment lost 6 bases, leaving 6 bases of the junction unmatched. DNA for the CDR3: TGTGCCATCAGATCCCAGCGGGAGGGGGATACGCAGTATTTT. Its protein product is CAIRSQREGDTQYF.

The chain has TRBV7-9 and TRBJ1-2; D gene uncertain. Per the germline V gene, CDR1 is SEHNR and CDR2 is FQNEAQ (reference sequence). The V end lost 6 bases, the J end lost 8 bases, and 13 bases lay between the germline ends. The CDR3 has 12 amino acids. The CDR3 sequence: CASSLPEVGYTF. In DNA, the CDR3 is TGTGCCAGCAGTTTACCGGAGGTCGGCTACACCTTC.

This chain links TRBV30 with TRBJ2-7; TRBD1 might be the D (6 bases). V was shortened by 3 bases and J by 2 bases, with 11 bases between the two germline ends. Germline V gene sequence: CDR1 GTSNPN, CDR2 SVGIG (reference sequence). This CDR3 spans 13 amino acids. For the CDR3, the DNA is TGTGCCTGGAGCCCCGGGACAACCTACGAGCAGTACTTC. It encodes CAWSPGTTYEQYF.

The J gene is TRBJ2-1, the V gene TRBV2; 8 positions agree with TRBD2. The CDR3 totals 15 residues. After removal of 5 bases from V and 4 bases from J, the junction contained 7 bases not matched to a gene. Germline loops: CDR1 SNHLY, CDR2 FYNNEI. CDR3 protein: CASSLRVAGYNEQFF. Written as DNA, the CDR3 is TGTGCCAGCAGTCTCCGGGTAGCGGGATACAATGAGCAGTTCTTC.

The rearrangement joins TRBV21-1 to TRBJ1-4; the D call of TRBD1 is as the table states it, not checked on the DNA. TRBV21-1 is a pseudogene segment. CDR3 length: 15 residues. The CDR3 DNA is TGTGCCAGCAGCAAAAGACAGGGTGGGAGTGAAAAACTGTTTTTT. Translation gives CASSKRQGGSEKLFF.

A few counts support this clone. The chain joins TRBV2 to TRBJ2-2, with TRBD1 matching over 7 bases. The V gene's germline CDR1 is SNHLY and CDR2 FYNNEI. With 8 bases clipped from V and 5 bases from J, the junction kept 8 bases outside the gene matches. The CDR3 is 14 residues long. CDR3 nucleotide sequence: TGTGCCAGCTACGACAGGGTTGGGACCGGGGAGCTGTTTTTT. Its protein is CASYDRVGTGELFF.

The J gene is TRBJ1-4, the V gene TRBV30; 9 bases are shared with TRBD1. This CDR3 has 15 amino acids. Germline V gives CDR1 GTSNPN, CDR2 SVGIG (reference sequence). J was trimmed by 4 bases and V by 0 bases; bases with no gene match: 3. CDR3: CAWSVGTGNNEKLFF. CDR3 DNA: TGTGCCTGGAGTGTCGGGACAGGGAATAATGAAAAACTGTTTTTT. Full variable domain (remainder filled in from reference TRBV30 and TRBJ1-4): SQTIHQWPATLVQPVGSPLSLECTVEGTSNPNLYWYRQAAGRGLQLLFYSVGIGQISSEVPQNLSASRPQDRQFILSSKKLLLSDSGFYLCAWSVGTGNNEKLFFGSGTQLSVL.

The gene calls are TRBV7-2 and TRBJ2-7; D not certain. Germline values: CDR1 SGHTA, CDR2 FQGNSA. Deletions cut 1 base from V and 6 bases from J, with 10 bases between. The CDR3 spans 13 residues. CDR3 protein: CASSLVQLREQYF. CDR3 nucleotide sequence: TGTGCCAGCAGCTTAGTTCAACTCCGCGAGCAGTACTTC.

The chain combines TRBV29-1 with TRBJ2-5, with unresolved D. From germline, CDR1 is SQVTM and CDR2 ANQGSEA. The CDR3 spans 13 residues. Trimming left V 5 bases short and J 2 bases short, with 12 bases between. The CDR3 coding sequence is TGCAGCGTTCGCCAGAATTCTCAAGAGACCCAGTACTTC. It codes for CSVRQNSQETQYF.

The chain couples TRBV7-2 to TRBJ2-5; 8 bases are a match to TRBD1. Germline trimming cut 3 bases from V and 7 bases from J; bases unmatched to any gene: 7. The germline V gene has CDR1 SGHTA and CDR2 FQGNSA. The CDR3 extends over 14 amino acids. CDR3 in DNA: TGTGCCAGCAGCTTGGGACAGGTCGGGAGGACCCAGTACTTC. Translated: CASSLGQVGRTQYF.

The chain combines TRBV2 with TRBJ2-3; D is undetermined. The length of the CDR3 is 15 residues. The ends were cut back, 5 bases at V and 2 bases at J, with 14 bases in the middle. The germline gives CDR1 SNHLY, CDR2 FYNNEI. CDR3 amino acids: CASSNDSPYTDTQYF. The CDR3 DNA reads as TGTGCCAGCAGTAACGACTCACCCTACACAGATACGCAGTATTTT.

The chain carries TRBV6-5 and TRBJ2-1; TRBD2 aligns across 7 bases. The CDR3 length is 15 residues. In germline, CDR1 is MNHEY, CDR2 SVGAGI. The junction had 11 bases not matched to a gene; V was cut back by 2 bases and J by 10 bases. CDR3 residues: CASSYDGVAGNEQFF. Here the CDR3 DNA reads TGTGCCAGCAGTTACGACGGGGTAGCGGGTAACGAGCAGTTCTTC.

This clone was observed many times. The V gene is TRBV7-2, the J gene TRBJ2-3; possibly TRBD2 for D (6 bases). The V and J ends lost 2 bases and 2 bases respectively, with 14 bases between them. This CDR3 region has 16 residues. Germline V lookup: CDR1 SGHTA, CDR2 FQGNSA. The CDR3: CASSLWPSEPTDTQYF. CDR3 DNA: TGTGCCAGCAGCTTATGGCCTAGCGAGCCCACAGATACGCAGTATTTT.

This chain links TRBV6-4 with TRBJ2-6; no clear D gene. This CDR3 has 16 amino acids. In germline, CDR1 is MRHNA, CDR2 SNTAGT. The V end lost 0 bases, the J end lost 0 bases, and 6 bases lay between the germline ends. DNA for the CDR3: TGTGCCAGCAGTGACTCGGCCCGCTCTGGGGCCAACGTCCTGACTTTC. As protein: CASSDSARSGANVLTF.

This rearrangement joins TRBV4-3 to TRBJ1-2; TRBD1 might be the D (5 bases). Germline V gene lookup returns CDR1 LGHNA and CDR2 YSLEER. The CDR3 totals 15 residues. V was trimmed by 0 bases and J by 4 bases, leaving 12 bases between them. The CDR3 here is CASSQESQGRYGYTF. The CDR3 DNA sequence: TGCGCCAGCAGCCAAGAAAGCCAGGGTCGCTATGGCTACACCTTC.

Concerning this clone itself: Other DNA sequences in the same sample also yield this CDR3. CDR3 DNA: TGCGCCAGCAGCTTAGGGGCTAACTATGGCTACACCTTC. Amino acids: CASSLGANYGYTF. This rearrangement joins TRBV5-1 to TRBJ1-2; perhaps TRBD1 as D (5 bases). The CDR3 loop spans 13 amino acids. V lost 2 bases, J lost 0 bases, and 5 bases lay in between. CDR1 is SGHRS and CDR2 is YFSETQ in the germline V gene.